The 14 T cell receptor beta chains given below trace back to one sample, sequenced in a study of beta chain features in type 1 diabetes (dated by TCRdb to 2016 to 2019). Library preparation was by the immunoSEQ multiplex PCR assay. All of the isolated RNA was reverse transcribed with the High Capacity cDNA Reverse Transcription Kit, so expressed TCRB transcripts were sequenced. The table was pulled from immuneACCESS by TCRdb, which kept in-frame rearrangements only. Such tables lose some clones; where checked, under half of the loss comes from unresolved V genes, and the rest has no known cause. The table for this sample lists nearly 250,000 clones; 55% to 70% of them were counted only once. The top ten constitute 0.053% of the sample. The sample was naive CD4+ T cells from blood. The label giving this sample's cell subset or site can be read as: true naive CD4+ T cells. Every receptor here comes from a man younger than 45 in good health.

The chain recombines TRBV30 with TRBJ2-1; no reliable D call. The CDR3 sequence is 13 residues long. CDR1 is GTSNPN and CDR2 is SVGIG in the germline V gene (reference sequence). Trimming stripped 2 bases from V and 3 bases from J, with 8 bases between. The CDR3 coding sequence is TGTGCCTGGAGTTCAAGGTTCTACAATGAGCAGTTCTTC. Its translation: CAWSSRFYNEQFF.

This clone was observed once. The chain couples TRBV30 to TRBJ2-3, with 7 nucleotides matching TRBD1. V shed 1 base, J shed 1 base, and the junction held 2 bases outside the gene matches. CDR1 is GTSNPN and CDR2 is SVGIG in the germline V gene (reference sequence). This CDR3 contains 14 residues. CDR3 coding DNA: TGTGCCTGGAGTGGGGGACAGCGCACAGATACGCAGTATTTT. Translated, it gives CAWSGGQRTDTQYF.

Only one count was recorded for this clone. The rearrangement links TRBV18 to TRBJ1-1, with D maybe TRBD1 (5 bases). The germline CDR1 and CDR2 sequences are KGHSH and LQKENI. This CDR3 is built from 16 residues. The V gene lost 1 base and the J gene lost 1 base, with 13 bases spanning the gap. The CDR3 loop reads CASSPRDPNSNTEAFF. CDR3 nucleotide sequence: TGTGCCAGCTCACCACGGGACCCCAATTCGAACACTGAAGCTTTCTTT.

The table lists this clone with a count of one. V and J are TRBV2 and TRBJ2-3; D ambiguous. Trimming stripped 9 bases from V and 6 bases from J, with 7 bases between. The CDR3 loop spans 10 amino acids. The germline V gene has CDR1 SNHLY and CDR2 FYNNEI. The CDR3 here is CAREGDTQYF. The DNA of the CDR3 is TGTGCCAGAGAAGGCGATACGCAGTATTTT.

This clone came up a few times. The rearrangement joins TRBV2 to TRBJ2-1; TRBD1 agrees at 8 bases. J lost 0 bases, V lost 5 bases, and 3 bases had no gene match. Germline loops: CDR1 SNHLY, CDR2 FYNNEI. The CDR3 has 15 residues. CDR3 sequence: CASSYRGNSYNEQFF. The CDR3, as DNA: TGTGCCAGCAGTTACAGGGGGAACTCCTACAATGAGCAGTTCTTC.

About this clone: The sample holds other DNA sequences that translate to the same CDR3. This chain uses TRBV29-1 with TRBJ1-1; D gene uncertain. The CDR3 has 13 residues. V lost 4 bases to trimming and J lost 0 bases, with 9 bases between them. The germline V gene has CDR1 SQVTM and CDR2 ANQGSEA. DNA for the CDR3: TGCAGCGTTGTACGTCAGATGAACACTGAAGCTTTCTTT. This translates into CSVVRQMNTEAFF.

The CDR3 region has the DNA TGCGCCAGCAGCTTGGTTGTCCACTCGGACGAGCAGTACTTC. Residues: CASSLVVHSDEQYF. This chain connects TRBV5-1 to TRBJ2-7; no clear D gene. The CDR3 is 14 residues long. The V end lost 0 bases, the J end lost 5 bases, and 12 bases lay between the germline ends. CDR1 is SGHRS and CDR2 is YFSETQ in the germline V gene.

V and J are TRBV11-2 and TRBJ2-5; TRBD2 might be the D (7 bases). V was pared by 4 bases and J by 5 bases, with 17 bases between. The CDR3 contains 15 residues. Germline CDR1 and CDR2: SGHAT and FQNNGV. CDR3 sequence reads: CASSSLVRGQETQYF. CDR3 nucleotides: TGTGCCAGCAGCTCGCTCGTGCGGGGGCAGGAGACCCAGTACTTC.

The chain uses TRBV7-2 and TRBJ2-3, with TRBD2 identical over 9 bases. This CDR3 contains 15 residues. Per germline, CDR1 SGHTA and CDR2 FQGNSA. The junction had 2 bases not matched to a gene; V was cut back by 3 bases and J by 1 base. DNA for the CDR3: TGTGCCAGCAGCTTGACTAGCGGCGGCACAGATACGCAGTATTTT. It translates to CASSLTSGGTDTQYF.

The chain links TRBV7-9 to TRBJ2-1, with 8 bases aligning to TRBD2. Germline V gene lookup returns CDR1 SEHNR and CDR2 FQNEAQ (reference sequence). The CDR3 is 15 amino acids. Trimming cost V 5 bases and J 6 bases; bases outside gene matches: 9. The CDR3 DNA reads TGTGCCAGCAGCCCCGGGGGTAGCGGGGCCAATGAGCAGTTCTTC. Protein sequence: CASSPGGSGANEQFF.

V usage is TRBV7-2 and J usage is TRBJ2-3, with TRBD2 matching over 13 bases. Per the germline V gene, CDR1 is SGHTA and CDR2 is FQGNSA. The CDR3 is 16 residues long. V dropped 6 bases and J dropped 2; count of bases not matched to a gene: 5. Here the CDR3 DNA reads TGTGCCAGCAGTCGACTAGCGGGAGGACTCACAGATACGCAGTATTTT. Protein: CASSRLAGGLTDTQYF.

About this clone itself: Additional DNA sequences in this sample encode the identical CDR3. The chain uses TRBV30 and TRBJ2-1; no clear D. The CDR3 sequence is 12 residues long. CDR1 GTSNPN and CDR2 SVGIG come from the germline V gene (reference sequence). V lost 0 bases and J 7 bases, leaving 7 bases between the germline ends. CDR3 DNA: TGTGCCTGGAGTGTACGACTGAATGAGCAGTTCTTC. This sequence encodes CAWSVRLNEQFF.

The chain is built from TRBV30 and TRBJ1-2; D remains unclear. The CDR3 runs 13 residues. Germline assignment: CDR1 GTSNPN and CDR2 SVGIG (reference sequence). Deletions cut 1 base from V and 3 bases from J, with 9 bases between. CDR3 loop: CAWSDGSYYGYTF. The CDR3 nucleotides are TGTGCCTGGAGTGACGGCTCTTACTATGGCTACACCTTC. The whole variable domain, remainder taken from reference TRBV30 and TRBJ1-2, is SQTIHQWPATLVQPVGSPLSLECTVEGTSNPNLYWYRQAAGRGLQLLFYSVGIGQISSEVPQNLSASRPQDRQFILSSKKLLLSDSGFYLCAWSDGSYYGYTFGSGTRLTVV.

This sequence joins TRBV4-2 and TRBJ1-4; maybe TRBD1 (5 bases). The CDR3 contains 16 residues. The germline V gene has CDR1 LGHNA and CDR2 YNFKEQ. Trimming took 2 bases from V and 8 from J, leaving 18 bases between them. Written as DNA, the CDR3 is TGTGCCAGCAGCCAATCGGCAGCAGGGACGGGGGAAAAACTGTTTTTT. Its protein product is CASSQSAAGTGEKLFF.